This TCR beta chain comes out of a study of control samples from healthy donors and cancer patients. This clone is a singleton in its sample. Data came from immunoSEQ multiplex PCR; TCRdb stores just in-frame clones and leaves some out. The sample has tens of thousands of clones; around 84% are singletons. The CDR3 is made up of 13 amino acids. The germline V gene has CDR1 SGHRS and CDR2 YFSETQ. The V and J ends lost 4 bases and 5 bases, in that order; junction bases with no gene match: 2. Sequencing input: PBMCs. The chain carries TRBV5-1 and TRBJ2-5; 10 positions agree with TRBD2. The TCR originated in a woman aged 45-60 years with lung cancer. Here the CDR3 reads CASSPGLAETQYF. The CDR3 coding sequence is TGCGCCAGCAGCCCGGGACTAGCGGAGACCCAGTACTTC.